Listed here are 10 T cell receptor beta chains from one sample, sequenced in a study of blood T cell repertoires in COVID-19. Sequenced by immunoSEQ multiplex PCR; TCRdb stores in-frame clones only, minus some. The sample carries some 120,000 clones, roughly 80% recorded once. Sequenced sample: peripheral blood. The receptors shown here come from a human donor in a cohort sampled during active COVID-19.

This sequence joins TRBV7-3 and TRBJ2-7; D is ambiguous. The germline CDR1 and CDR2 sequences are SGHTA and FQGTGA. V lost 2 bases and J 0 bases, leaving 5 bases between the germline ends. The CDR3 contains 13 residues. The CDR3 region has the DNA TGTGCCAGCAGCTTAGGGCCCTCCTACGAGCAGTACTTC. It yields the protein CASSLGPSYEQYF.

The V and J genes are TRBV6-1 and TRBJ1-1; 8 nucleotides align to TRBD1. The germline V gene encodes CDR1 MNHNS and CDR2 SASEGT. The CDR3 consists of 16 residues. The trim removed 2 bases at V and 2 bases at J, leaving 7 bases unmatched. The CDR3 spells CASSEQAGGANTEAFF. The CDR3 coding sequence is TGTGCCAGCAGTGAACAAGCAGGGGGCGCAAACACTGAAGCTTTCTTT.

The DNA for the CDR3 is TGTGCCAGCAGCGTAGATTTGGGACTAGCGGGGCAGTTCTTC. Translation: CASSVDLGLAGQFF. V usage is TRBV9 and J usage is TRBJ2-1, with 12 positions matching TRBD2. Looked up from germline, CDR1 is SGDLS and CDR2 is YYNGEE. Trimming at V came to 0 bases and at J to 12 bases, leaving 4 bases not matched to a gene. The CDR3 consists of 14 residues.

This rearrangement joins TRBV5-1 to TRBJ2-7; 7 bases are a match to TRBD1. The length of the CDR3 is 14 residues. Germline CDR1 SGHRS, CDR2 YFSETQ. V was pared by 6 bases and J by 6 bases, with 12 bases of the junction left unmatched. The CDR3: CASTLRGGGGEQYF. For the CDR3, the DNA is TGCGCCAGCACCCTCCGAGGGGGCGGAGGCGAGCAGTACTTC. The full variable domain, completed using reference TRBV5-1 and TRBJ2-7, is KAGVTQTPRYLIKTRGQQVTLSCSPISGHRSVSWYQQTPGQGLQFLFEYFSETQRNKGNFPGRFSGRQFSNSRSEMNVSTLELGDSALYLCASTLRGGGGEQYFGPGTRLTVT.

The V call is TRBV12-3 or TRBV12-4, the J call TRBJ1-1; weak D call: TRBD1 (5 bases). The CDR3 length is 12 residues. With 6 bases removed from V and 5 bases from J, the gap between germline ends came to 10 bases. The CDR3 loop reads CASRRGWTEAFF. CDR3 DNA sequence: TGTGCCAGCAGAAGGGGTTGGACTGAAGCTTTCTTT.

The gene calls are TRBV6-5 and TRBJ1-4; D uncertain. Germline assignment: CDR1 MNHEY and CDR2 SVGAGI. Deletions cut 3 bases from V and 7 bases from J, with 12 bases between. The CDR3 consists of 14 residues. CDR3 in DNA: TGTGCCAGCAGTTATTTCCAATACGGTGAAAAACTGTTTTTT. It is translated as CASSYFQYGEKLFF.

V usage is TRBV19 and J usage is TRBJ1-2; D is undetermined. V was shortened by 2 bases and J by 7 bases, with 5 bases between the two germline ends. Germline CDR1 and CDR2: LNHDA and SQIVND (reference sequence). The CDR3 length is 11 residues. The CDR3 region has the DNA TGTGCCAGTAGTATAACTGCTGGCTACACCTTC. Translated: CASSITAGYTF.

V gene TRBV7-6 combines with J gene TRBJ2-1; 11 bases match TRBD2. This CDR3 is 14 amino acids long. Germline V gene lookup returns CDR1 SGHVS and CDR2 FNYEAQ. The trim removed 5 bases at V and 10 bases at J, leaving 7 bases unmatched. CDR3 DNA sequence: TGTGCCAGCAGCGTCGGGACTAGCGGCGGAGAGCAGTTCTTC. Translated, it gives CASSVGTSGGEQFF.

This sequence joins TRBV6-5 and TRBJ1-1; 8 nucleotides agree with TRBD1. CDR1 and CDR2 from the germline V gene are MNHEY and SVGAGI. The CDR3 runs 15 residues. The ends lost 4 bases at V and 0 bases at J; junction bases unmatched: 4. The CDR3 DNA sequence: TGTGCCAGCAGTTCTGGGGACAGGATGAACACTGAAGCTTTCTTT. This translates into CASSSGDRMNTEAFF.

The chain couples TRBV10-2 to TRBJ1-5; TRBD1 might be the D (6 bases). Between the trimmed V and J ends, which lost 6 bases and 0 bases, there was a span of 12 bases. This CDR3 is 15 amino acids long. The germline gives CDR1 WSHSY, CDR2 SAAADI. Here the CDR3 reads CASSPGHLSNQPQHF. DNA for the CDR3: TGCGCCAGCAGCCCGGGACACCTTAGCAATCAGCCCCAGCATTTT.